This T cell receptor beta chain emerged from a study of blood T cell repertoires in COVID-19. Across the study: Spain, Italy and the United States supplied samples that represented acute and convalescent COVID-19. Sources were T cells, B-cell-depleted T cells, or PBMCs; the material itself was cDNA or gDNA.

In the original analysis: For nucleated cells, counts were estimated from reference gene primer amplification. Libraries were prepared by immunoSEQ multiplex PCR; TCRdb keeps only in-frame clonotypes and omits some of them. V, J and clone size derive from that table, while D and trimming were established from the DNA sequence. The table has tens of thousands of clones, around 77% seen once. Germline lookup yields CDR1 SEHNR and CDR2 FQNEAQ (reference sequence). After removal of 5 bases from V and 2 bases from J, the junction contained 8 bases not matched to a gene. The CDR3 covers 15 residues. Material: peripheral blood. The gene calls are TRBV7-9 and TRBJ1-1, with 7 bases matching TRBD1. The receptor's source is a human donor in a cohort sampled during active COVID-19. CDR3 loop: CASSPQQGTNTEAFF. The CDR3, as DNA: TGTGCCAGCAGCCCACAACAGGGGACTAACACTGAAGCTTTCTTT.